This entry lists 14 T cell receptor beta chains sequenced from one sample in a study of T cell repertoires in cytomegalovirus infection. TCRdb re-derived calls from the reads in MiXCR, one entry per CDR3 protein. The data show about 830,000 distinct CDR3 sequences, about 30% seen once. No antigen is known for these receptors. Source: cultured CD8+ T cells from PBMCs, taken from culture after CMV antigen stimulation. The receptor set was obtained from a human donor in good health (CMV status not recorded). Some clones in this sample may be carry-over from other donors' samples.

This sequence joins TRBV10-3 and TRBJ1-6; no definite D call. In germline, CDR1 is ENHRY, CDR2 SYGVKD. The CDR3 spans 11 residues. The V end lost 10 bases, the J end lost 7 bases, and 8 bases lay between the germline ends. CDR3 bases: TGTGCCAGCGGTGCGAATTCACCCCTCCACTTT. This translates into CASGANSPLHF.

This CDR3 is CASSLARTGVPDGYTF. CDR3 nucleotide sequence: TGCGCCAGCAGCTTGGCGAGGACAGGGGTGCCGGATGGCTACACCTTC. The rearrangement uses TRBV5-1 and TRBJ1-2; 9 bases line up with TRBD1. The CDR3 has 16 amino acids. V trimming: 0 bases; J trimming: 6 bases; junction bases outside the gene matches: 9. CDR1 and CDR2 (germline): SGHRS, YFSETQ.

This clonotype was found many times. This chain connects TRBV27 to TRBJ1-2; TRBD1 matches 7 bases. The CDR3 runs 13 residues. Germline CDR1 is MNHEY and CDR2 is SMNVEV (reference sequence). Trimming took 6 bases from V and 1 from J; bases not matched to a gene: 2. The CDR3 here is CASSPGGNYGYTF. The DNA of the CDR3 is TGTGCCAGCAGCCCAGGGGGTAACTATGGCTACACCTTC.

This clonotype was found a few times. This chain connects TRBV7-2 to TRBJ1-6; no clear D gene. Germline V CDR1 and CDR2: SGHTA, FQGNSA. The CDR3 is 15 amino acids. Trimming removed 8 bases from V and 0 bases from J, with 11 bases in between. The DNA for the CDR3 is TGTGCCAGCTGCCACGGAGGCTCCTATAATTCACCCCTCCACTTT. It codes for CASCHGGSYNSPLHF.

There are a few counts of this clonotype. The chain employs TRBV20-1 and TRBJ1-1; possibly TRBD1 for D (6 bases). V was cut by 1 base and J by 1 base, with 19 bases left in between. CDR3 length: 17 residues. The germline CDR1 and CDR2 sequences are DFQATT and SNEGSKA (reference sequence). This CDR3 is CSARVVRGALGNTEAFF. The CDR3 nucleotides are TGCAGTGCTAGAGTCGTACGGGGGGCGCTGGGGAACACTGAAGCTTTCTTT.

The V call is TRBV15, the J call TRBJ2-2; 8 positions agree with TRBD2. J gave up 0 bases and V 5 bases, and 5 bases lay outside the gene matches. Germline CDR1 LNHNV, CDR2 YYDKDF (reference sequence). The CDR3 length is 16 residues. The CDR3 nucleotides are TGTGCCACCAGCGGGCCGGGGGGGCCGAACACCGGGGAGCTGTTTTTT. It encodes CATSGPGGPNTGELFF.

This clonotype was counted between two and nine times. This chain links TRBV19 with TRBJ1-2; tentative D call: TRBD1 (6 bases). The ends were cut back, 6 bases at V and 5 bases at J, with 13 bases in the middle. The CDR3 length is 13 residues. CDR1 and CDR2 from the germline V gene are LNHDA and SQIVND (reference sequence). The CDR3 protein is CASRDDRKYGYTF. CDR3 coding DNA: TGTGCCAGTAGAGATGACAGGAAGTATGGCTACACCTTC.

V is TRBV6-1 and J is TRBJ1-2, with no clear D. Germline V gives CDR1 MNHNS, CDR2 SASEGT. The CDR3 has 13 amino acids. V was trimmed by 1 base and J by 5 bases, leaving 8 bases between them. CDR3 in amino acids: CASSEGREYGYTF. DNA for the CDR3: TGTGCCAGCAGTGAAGGGAGGGAGTATGGCTACACCTTC.

In its sample, this clonotype was seen many times. This chain links TRBV7-8 with TRBJ1-1; possible D gene TRBD1, 5 bases. Between the trimmed V and J ends, which lost 5 bases and 7 bases, there was a span of 14 bases. CDR3 length equals 13 residues. Germline assignment: CDR1 SGHVS and CDR2 FQNEAQ. The CDR3 DNA is TGTGCCAGCAGCCTAGGGGTGCAGATTGAAGCTTTCTTT. This sequence encodes CASSLGVQIEAFF.

This clonotype appeared many times. The rearrangement joins TRBV18 to TRBJ2-1; D not resolved. Trimming took off 2 bases at V and 4 bases at J, with 6 bases between the two ends. This CDR3 has 13 amino acids. Germline loops: CDR1 KGHSH, CDR2 LQKENI. This CDR3 is CASSPRDYNEQFF. The CDR3 DNA is TGTGCCAGCTCACCAAGGGATTACAATGAGCAGTTCTTC.

This clonotype occurred a few times. V and J are TRBV28 and TRBJ2-7, with D perhaps being TRBD1 or TRBD2 (6 bases each). Germline CDR1 reads MDHEN; CDR2 reads SYDVKM. The CDR3 is 13 amino acids. The V gene lost 2 bases and the J gene lost 2 bases, with 7 bases spanning the gap. The CDR3 region has the DNA TGTGCCAGCAGTTTAAGGGGGGCCTACGAGCAGTACGTC. It encodes CASSLRGAYEQYV.

As concerns this clonotype: Compared with germline, one end of the junction differs, possibly owing to a read error. V is TRBV4-1 and J is TRBJ1-5, with 8 bases identical to TRBD1. Germline V gives CDR1 MGHRA, CDR2 YSYEKL. The length of the CDR3 is 16 residues. The CDR3 loop is CAGSQWTGTSNQPQHF. For the CDR3, the DNA is TGCGCCGGCAGCCAGTGGACAGGGACGAGCAATCAGCCCCAGCATTTT.

This clonotype was counted only a few times. The chain carries TRBV27 and TRBJ1-1; a possible D gene is TRBD1 (6 bases). Deletions cut 1 base from V and 2 bases from J, with 11 bases between. This CDR3 region has 15 residues. CDR1 and CDR2 (germline): MNHEY, SMNVEV (reference sequence). The CDR3 DNA sequence: TGTGCCAGCAGTTTATGGGGGGCGGGAAACACTGAAGCTTTCTTT. The encoded protein is CASSLWGAGNTEAFF.

This clonotype was counted only a few times. The gene calls are TRBV6-2 or TRBV6-3 and TRBJ1-5; D is undetermined. The V end lost 7 bases, the J end lost 8 bases, and 15 bases lay between the germline ends. The CDR3 length is 13 residues. Germline V gene lookup returns CDR1 MNHEY and CDR2 SVGEGT. The CDR3 DNA reads TGTGCCAGCACCCACGGTGGATTGGAGCCCCAGCATTTT. As protein: CASTHGGLEPQHF.